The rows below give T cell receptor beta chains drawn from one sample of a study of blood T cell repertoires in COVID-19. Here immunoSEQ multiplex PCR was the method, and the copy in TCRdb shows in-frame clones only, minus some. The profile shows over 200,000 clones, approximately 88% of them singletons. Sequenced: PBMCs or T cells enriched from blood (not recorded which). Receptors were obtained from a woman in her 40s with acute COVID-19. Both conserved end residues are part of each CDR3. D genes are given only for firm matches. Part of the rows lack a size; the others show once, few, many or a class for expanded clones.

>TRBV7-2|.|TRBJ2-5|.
CASSADRLVAQYF
TGTGCCAGCAGCGCGGACAGACTTGTGGCCCAGTACTTC
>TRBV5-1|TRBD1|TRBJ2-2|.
CASSLYGTGVGGELFF
TGCGCCAGCAGCTTGTATGGAACAGGGGTTGGCGGGGAGCTGTTTTTT
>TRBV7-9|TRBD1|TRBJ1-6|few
CASSLQGATYNSPLHF
TGTGCCAGCAGCTTACAGGGGGCCACCTATAATTCACCCCTCCACTTT
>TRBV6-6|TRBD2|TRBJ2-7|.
CASSPPGLAGVREQYF
TGTGCCAGCAGCCCGCCCGGACTAGCGGGGGTGAGAGAGCAGTACTTC
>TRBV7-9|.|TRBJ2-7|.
CASSADGRRGGEQYF
TGTGCCAGCAGCGCGGACGGACGCCGAGGGGGAGAGCAGTACTTC
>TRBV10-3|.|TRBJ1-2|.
CAISDSGTRGYTF
TGTGCCATCAGTGATTCTGGGACAAGGGGCTACACCTTC
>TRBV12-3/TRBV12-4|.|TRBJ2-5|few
CASSVAETQYF
TGTGCCAGCAGCGTAGCGGAGACCCAGTACTTC
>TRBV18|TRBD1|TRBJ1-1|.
CASSPRGTGVATEAFF
TGTGCCAGCTCACCACGGGGGACAGGGGTGGCCACTGAAGCTTTCTTT
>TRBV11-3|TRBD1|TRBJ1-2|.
CASSLQGALGASGYTF
TGTGCCAGCAGCTTACAGGGGGCTCTTGGCGCCTCTGGCTACACCTTC
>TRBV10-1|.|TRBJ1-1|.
CASSEAGYMNTEAFF
TGCGCCAGCAGTGAGGCAGGGTATATGAACACTGAAGCTTTCTTT
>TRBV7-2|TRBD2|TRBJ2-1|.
CASSLGLAGGPIYNEQFF
TGTGCCAGCAGCTTAGGGCTAGCGGGAGGACCAATTTACAATGAGCAGTTCTTC
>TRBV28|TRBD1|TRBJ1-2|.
CASSFSGTGVSGYTF
TGTGCCAGCAGTTTTTCTGGGACAGGGGTGTCTGGCTACACCTTC
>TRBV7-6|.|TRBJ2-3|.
CASGPRRVPTDTQYF
TGTGCCAGCGGCCCGAGGAGGGTCCCCACAGATACGCAGTATTTT
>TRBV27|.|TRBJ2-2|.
CASSSLPRTGELFF
TGTGCCAGCAGTTCACTGCCCCGCACCGGGGAGCTGTTTTTT
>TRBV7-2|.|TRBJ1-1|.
CASSANRVFGTEAFF
TGTGCCAGCAGCGCCAACAGGGTTTTTGGCACTGAAGCTTTCTTT
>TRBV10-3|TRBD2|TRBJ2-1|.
CAISAGLAGAHNEQFF
TGTGCCATCAGTGCGGGACTAGCGGGAGCCCACAATGAGCAGTTCTTC
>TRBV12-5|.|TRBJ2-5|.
CASGLGQKQETQYF
TGTGCTAGTGGTTTGGGACAGAAACAAGAGACCCAGTACTTC
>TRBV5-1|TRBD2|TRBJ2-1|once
CASSFGTSLSHNEQFF
TGCGCCAGCAGCTTCGGGACTAGCCTTTCCCACAATGAGCAGTTCTTC
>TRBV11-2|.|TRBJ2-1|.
CASSLARGASNNEQFF
TGTGCCAGCAGCTTAGCTCGGGGAGCTTCAAACAATGAGCAGTTCTTC
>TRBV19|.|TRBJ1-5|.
CASSMIGNQPQHF
TGTGCCAGTAGTATGATCGGTAATCAGCCCCAGCATTTT
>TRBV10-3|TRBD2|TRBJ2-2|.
CAITRGLAGGSTGELFF
TGTGCCATCACCCGCGGACTAGCGGGAGGAAGCACCGGGGAGCTGTTTTTT
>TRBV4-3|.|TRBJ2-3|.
CASSQEGAESDTQYF
TGCGCCAGCAGCCAAGAAGGGGCCGAATCAGATACGCAGTATTTT
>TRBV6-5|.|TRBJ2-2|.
CASSSRTVANTGELFF
TGTGCCAGCAGTTCCCGGACAGTCGCGAACACCGGGGAGCTGTTTTTT
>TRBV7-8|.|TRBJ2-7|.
CASSLAVGRYEQYF
TGTGCCAGCAGCTTAGCGGTAGGGAGGTACGAGCAGTACTTC
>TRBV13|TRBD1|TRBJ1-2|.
CASSRQGPMFGYTF
TGTGCCAGCAGCCGACAGGGCCCGATGTTTGGCTACACCTTC
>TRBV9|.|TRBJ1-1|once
CASSLRPPGQTLRNTEAFF
TGTGCCAGCAGCCTAAGGCCCCCGGGACAAACCCTGAGGAACACTGAAGCTTTCTTT
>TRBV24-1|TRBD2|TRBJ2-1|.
CATSDPGLAGRHEQFF
TGTGCCACCAGTGATCCGGGACTAGCGGGTCGTCATGAGCAGTTCTTC
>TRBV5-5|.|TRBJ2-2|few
CASSSRTVRNTGELFF
TGTGCCAGCAGTTCCAGGACTGTCCGTAACACCGGGGAGCTGTTTTTT
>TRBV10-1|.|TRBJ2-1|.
CASSANRGGSYNEQFF
TGCGCCAGCAGTGCCAACAGGGGAGGTTCCTACAATGAGCAGTTCTTC
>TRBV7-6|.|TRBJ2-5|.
CASSLTSGTHQETQYF
TGTGCCAGCAGCTTAACTTCCGGGACTCACCAAGAGACCCAGTACTTC
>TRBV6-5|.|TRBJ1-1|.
CASRGRGGAEAFF
TGTGCCAGCAGGGGGCGCGGGGGAGCTGAAGCTTTCTTT
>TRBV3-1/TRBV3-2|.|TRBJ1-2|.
CASSQVMGAGYGYTF
TGTGCCAGCAGCCAAGTTATGGGGGCGGGCTATGGCTACACCTTC
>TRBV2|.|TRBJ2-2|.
CASKQNTGELFF
TGTGCCAGCAAACAGAACACCGGGGAGCTGTTTTTT
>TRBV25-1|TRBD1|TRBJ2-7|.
CASSAAGGSYEQYF
TGTGCCAGCAGCGCTGCAGGGGGCAGCTACGAGCAGTACTTC
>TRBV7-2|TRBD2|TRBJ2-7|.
CASSSGGEQYF
TGTGCCAGCAGCTCCGGGGGGGAGCAGTACTTC
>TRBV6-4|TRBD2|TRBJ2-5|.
CASRGLSAGVRGETQYF
TGTGCCAGCAGGGGTCTAAGTGCGGGAGTGCGCGGAGAGACCCAGTACTTC
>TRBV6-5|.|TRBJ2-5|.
CASSYGARQETQYF
TGTGCCAGCAGTTACGGGGCTCGGCAAGAGACCCAGTACTTC
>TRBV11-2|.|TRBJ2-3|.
CASSRADTKVDTQYF
TGTGCCAGCAGCCGCGCTGACACGAAGGTTGATACGCAGTATTTT
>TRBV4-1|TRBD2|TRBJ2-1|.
CASSHMTSIHNEQFF
TGCGCCAGCAGCCACATGACTAGCATCCACAATGAGCAGTTCTTC
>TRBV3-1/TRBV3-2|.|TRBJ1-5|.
CASSQVGEAAQHF
TGTGCCAGCAGCCAAGTAGGGGAGGCGGCCCAGCATTTT
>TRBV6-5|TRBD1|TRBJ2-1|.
CASIPRDRGGNEQFF
TGTGCCAGCATTCCTCGGGACAGGGGGGGAAATGAGCAGTTCTTC
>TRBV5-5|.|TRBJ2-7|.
CASSLGMSSYEQYF
TGTGCCAGCAGCTTGGGTATGAGCTCCTACGAGCAGTACTTC
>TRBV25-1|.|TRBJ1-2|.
CASSQPQGAGYTF
TGTGCCAGCAGCCAACCACAGGGTGCTGGCTACACCTTC
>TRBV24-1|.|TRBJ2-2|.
CATSDLRTGELFF
TGTGCCACCAGTGATCTTCGGACCGGGGAGCTGTTTTTT
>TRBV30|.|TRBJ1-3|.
CAWSVGGAYGNTIYF
TGTGCCTGGAGTGTAGGGGGGGCATATGGAAACACCATATATTTT
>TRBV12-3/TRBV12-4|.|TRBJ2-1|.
CASSKAYNEQFF
TGTGCCAGCAGCAAAGCTTACAATGAGCAGTTCTTC
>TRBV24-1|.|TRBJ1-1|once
CATRAGAMNTEAFF
TGTGCCACAAGGGCAGGGGCCATGAACACTGAAGCTTTCTTT
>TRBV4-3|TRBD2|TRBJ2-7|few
CASSQGTSDSQYF
TGCGCCAGCAGCCAAGGGACTAGCGACTCGCAGTACTTC
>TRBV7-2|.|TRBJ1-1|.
CASSLGEALGAFF
TGTGCCAGCAGCTTAGGGGAGGCTTTGGGAGCTTTCTTT
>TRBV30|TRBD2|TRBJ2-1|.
CAWSVPSGRAFEQFF
TGTGCCTGGAGTGTGCCTAGCGGGAGGGCCTTCGAGCAGTTCTTC
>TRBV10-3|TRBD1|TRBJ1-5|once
CAISEGTGGSNQPQHF
TGTGCCATCAGTGAAGGAACAGGGGGAAGCAATCAGCCCCAGCATTTT
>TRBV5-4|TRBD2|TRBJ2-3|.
CASSLGGRALSSDTQYF
TGTGCCAGCAGCTTGGGCGGGAGGGCCCTCTCTTCTGATACGCAGTATTTT
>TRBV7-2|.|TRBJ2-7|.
CASSLLSEQYF
TGTGCCAGCAGCCTTTTGTCGGAGCAGTACTTC
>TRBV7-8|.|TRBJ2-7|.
CASSLVGQGYEQYF
TGTGCCAGCAGCTTAGTCGGTCAGGGCTACGAGCAGTACTTC
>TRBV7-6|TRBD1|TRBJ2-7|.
CASSQRQGSYEQYF
TGTGCCAGCAGCCAGCGACAGGGTTCCTACGAGCAGTACTTC